This TCR beta chain originates from a study of blood T cell repertoires in COVID-19. Looking at the study overall: PBMCs, B-cell-depleted T cells, or T cells were the source of the cDNA or gDNA that made up the material.

This CDR3 is built from 16 residues. Germline trimming cut 5 bases from V and 4 bases from J; bases unmatched to any gene: 10. Per the germline V gene, CDR1 is SGHVS and CDR2 is FQNEAQ. Methods used by the authors: Amplification of reference gene primers was used by the study to estimate nucleated cell counts. Libraries were prepared by immunoSEQ multiplex PCR; TCRdb keeps only in-frame clonotypes and omits some of them. Clonal size and the V and J genes are those of that table, whereas D and trimming came from the DNA. The table includes 180,000 or so clones, 82% detected once. The clonotype was recovered from a human donor with acute or convalescent COVID-19. The donor label of this sample is uncertain. Sample: peripheral blood. The V and J genes are TRBV7-8 and TRBJ1-1, with TRBD1 matching over 10 bases. The CDR3 coding sequence is TGTGCCAGCAGCGCTCACGACAGGGGGCACGGCACTGAAGCTTTCTTT. Residues: CASSAHDRGHGTEAFF.